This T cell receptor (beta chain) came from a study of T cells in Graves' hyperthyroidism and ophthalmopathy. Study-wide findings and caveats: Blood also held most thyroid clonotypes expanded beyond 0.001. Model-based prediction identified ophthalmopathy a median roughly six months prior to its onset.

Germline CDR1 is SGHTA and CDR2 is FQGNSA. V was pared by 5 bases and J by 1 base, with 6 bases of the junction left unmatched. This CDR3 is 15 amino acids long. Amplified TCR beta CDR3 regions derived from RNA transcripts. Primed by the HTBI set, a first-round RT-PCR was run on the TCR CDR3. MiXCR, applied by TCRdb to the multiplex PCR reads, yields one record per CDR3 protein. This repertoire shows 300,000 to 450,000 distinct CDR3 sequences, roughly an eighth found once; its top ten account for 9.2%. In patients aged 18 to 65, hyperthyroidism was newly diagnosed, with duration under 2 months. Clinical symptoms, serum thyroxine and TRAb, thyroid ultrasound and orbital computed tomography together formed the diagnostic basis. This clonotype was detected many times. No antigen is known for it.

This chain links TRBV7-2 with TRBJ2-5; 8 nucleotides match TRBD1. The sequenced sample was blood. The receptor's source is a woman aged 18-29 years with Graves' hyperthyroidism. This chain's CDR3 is CASSPRTGSQETQYF. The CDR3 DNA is TGTGCCAGCAGCCCAAGGACAGGGTCCCAAGAGACCCAGTACTTC. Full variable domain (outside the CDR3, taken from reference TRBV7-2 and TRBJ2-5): GAGVSQSPSNKVTEKGKDVELRCDPISGHTALYWYRQSLGQGLEFLIYFQGNSAPDKSGLPSDRFSAERTGGSVSTLTIQRTQQEDSAVYLCASSPRTGSQETQYFGPGTRLLVL.